This section outlines one T cell receptor beta chain sequence together with its context. The data belong to a study of cytomegalovirus exposure and HLA in healthy donors. This CDR3 is 11 amino acids long. J was trimmed by 9 bases and V by 5 bases; bases with no gene match: 2. Per germline, CDR1 SEHNR and CDR2 FQNEAQ (reference sequence). Amplification used 60 Vbeta primers and 13 Jbeta primers. Produced via immunoSEQ multiplex PCR; TCRdb's table is partial and in-frame only. The table has hundreds of thousands of clones, around 83% seen once. The J gene is TRBJ2-3, the V gene TRBV7-9; 7 positions agree with TRBD1. What was sequenced was PBMCs. This TCR came from a girl aged 2-15 years in good health and CMV-seronegative. DNA for the CDR3: TGTGCCAGCAGCGCAGGGGGAACGCAGTATTTT. This gives the protein CASSAGGTQYF.